Listed below are T cell receptor beta chains from one sample, sequenced in a study of T cells in Graves' hyperthyroidism and ophthalmopathy. TCRdb reprocessed the multiplex PCR reads with MiXCR, giving one entry per CDR3 protein. The sample yields hundreds of thousands of distinct CDR3 sequences, about two fifths seen once. The sample consisted of blood. The receptors originated from a man aged 18 to 30 with Graves' hyperthyroidism. The CDR3 runs from the conserved cysteine through the conserved F or W. A D gene is named only where the DNA matches it firmly. A clone size is listed for some rows: how often the clone was seen (once, few, many), or a class if it is expanded.

J gene,V gene,clone size,D gene,CDR3 DNA,CDR3 protein
TRBJ1-4,TRBV12-3/TRBV12-4,.,.,TGTGCCAGCAGTTCCCTTTTCCCAGGTGAAAAACTGTTTTTT,CASSSLFPGEKLFF
TRBJ1-5,TRBV12-3/TRBV12-4,.,TRBD1,TGTGCCAGCACCGAGGACAGGGGGCAACGGAATCAGCCCCAGCATTTT,CASTEDRGQRNQPQHF
TRBJ2-5,TRBV20-1,.,.,TGCAGTGCTCCCTACGCCAACCAAGAGACCCAGTACTTC,CSAPYANQETQYF
TRBJ1-3,TRBV29-1,many,.,TGCAGCGTTTTGGAGGGGGCTGGAAACACCATATATTTT,CSVLEGAGNTIYF
TRBJ1-5,TRBV24-1,.,.,TGTGCCACCAACCGGGACTGGAGGGATCAGCCCCAGCATTTT,CATNRDWRDQPQHF
TRBJ2-2,TRBV7-8,many,TRBD2,TGTGCCAGCAGCCCAACTAGCGGGAGTATGTTTTTT,CASSPTSGSMFF
TRBJ2-5,TRBV12-3/TRBV12-4,.,.,TGTGCCAGCAGCCACACAGGGGAAGGGGGGGAGACCCAGTACTTC,CASSHTGEGGETQYF
TRBJ1-1,TRBV9,few,.,TGTGCCAGCAGCAAAGGGGGGGGGATGAACACTGAAGCTTTCTTT,CASSKGGGMNTEAFF
TRBJ2-2,TRBV29-1,.,.,TGCAGCGTTGTCCCGGGAGTCACCGGGGAGCTGTTTTTT,CSVVPGVTGELFF
TRBJ2-2,TRBV29-1,.,.,TGCAGCTGGACTACTAACACCGGGGAGCTGTTTTTT,CSWTTNTGELFF
TRBJ2-7,TRBV7-2,.,TRBD1,TGTGCCAGCAGCTCCAGTACCGGGACAGGGGGTAGCGGGCAGTACTTC,CASSSSTGTGGSGQYF
TRBJ1-5,TRBV24-1,many,.,TGTGCCACCAGTGAAGCCGGGACCCAACACCAGCCCCAGCATTTT,CATSEAGTQHQPQHF
TRBJ1-4,TRBV12-3/TRBV12-4,.,.,TGTGCCAGCAGTTATCGTGGAGTGATTGGTGAAAAACTGTTTTTT,CASSYRGVIGEKLFF
TRBJ2-7,TRBV20-1,.,TRBD1,TGCAGTGCTAGAGATCTGACAGGGACGGGCTCCTACGAGCAGTACTTC,CSARDLTGTGSYEQYF
TRBJ2-6,TRBV7-9,.,.,TGTGCCAGCTCCCTTAGGGGCGGTGGCGGGGCCAACGTCCTGACTTTC,CASSLRGGGGANVLTF
TRBJ2-7,TRBV7-9,few,.,TGTGCCAGCAGCTTAGACTCCACACCGAGAGCCTACGAGCAGTACTTC,CASSLDSTPRAYEQYF
TRBJ2-3,TRBV7-9,.,TRBD1,TGTGCCAGCGGACAGGGGGCAGATACGCAGTATTTT,CASGQGADTQYF
TRBJ2-7,TRBV5-6,few,TRBD1,TGTGCCAGCAATTCGGGGACAGGGGTCGAGCAGTACTTC,CASNSGTGVEQYF
TRBJ1-2,TRBV20-1,many,.,TGCAGTGCTAGTCGAGGGTTGGGCTATGGCTACACCTTC,CSASRGLGYGYTF
TRBJ1-4,TRBV9,few,.,TGTGCCAGCAGCCGTAGCATGGAAAAACTGTTTTTT,CASSRSMEKLFF
TRBJ1-3,TRBV29-1,many,.,TGCAGCGTTGGCGAGACCAACTCTGGAAACACCATATATTTT,CSVGETNSGNTIYF
TRBJ2-7,TRBV10-3,.,TRBD2,TGTGCCATCAGTGAGTCGGGCGGGAGCGAGCAGTACTTC,CAISESGGSEQYF
TRBJ2-7,TRBV4-1,.,.,TGCGCCAGCGGTCAGGGGCCCTACGAGCAGTACTTC,CASGQGPYEQYF
TRBJ1-3,TRBV5-1,.,TRBD1,TGCGCCAGCAGCGCGACAGGGGGTTCTGGAAACACCATATATTTT,CASSATGGSGNTIYF
TRBJ2-2,TRBV5-4,.,TRBD2,TGTGCCAGCAATTCCGGGACTAGCGGTACCCTTAACACCGGGGAGCTGTTTTTT,CASNSGTSGTLNTGELFF
TRBJ2-5,TRBV12-3/TRBV12-4,.,.,TGTGCCAGCAGTTTTTTTCCCCAAGAGACCCAGTACTTC,CASSFFPQETQYF
TRBJ1-5,TRBV2,.,.,TGTGCCAGCAGCCATCTTTACGATAGCAATCAGCCCCAGCATTTT,CASSHLYDSNQPQHF
TRBJ1-4,TRBV6-5,.,.,TGTGCCAGCAGTTTAGGAGGGCCGGGTGAAAAACTGTTTTTT,CASSLGGPGEKLFF
TRBJ2-2,TRBV29-1,few,.,TGCAGCGTTGGGGGGCGGGGGACCGGGGAGCTGTTTTTT,CSVGGRGTGELFF
TRBJ1-1,TRBV2,many,TRBD1,TGTGCCCAAGCAGGGGAAAGGGGGCGTATAAGCACTGAAGCTTTCTTT,CAQAGERGRISTEAFF
TRBJ2-5,TRBV7-9,.,TRBD2,TGTGCCAGCAGCTTAGGGAGCGGGGGGGTTCTGGAGACCCAGTACTTC,CASSLGSGGVLETQYF
TRBJ1-1,TRBV9,many,.,TGTGCCAGCAGCGAAGGACCGAACACTGAAGCTTTCTTT,CASSEGPNTEAFF
TRBJ2-2,TRBV20-1,few,.,TGCAGTGCTAGAGAGGGCAGGGGTGCCGGGGAGCTGTTTTTT,CSAREGRGAGELFF
TRBJ2-5,TRBV4-1,.,.,TGCGCCAGCAGCCCATACCGGGACGCGGGGGAGACCCAGTACTTC,CASSPYRDAGETQYF
TRBJ2-5,TRBV24-1,many,TRBD1,TGTGCCACCAGTGACTGGGACAGGGATGGAGAGACCCAGTACTTC,CATSDWDRDGETQYF
TRBJ1-1,TRBV5-1,.,TRBD1,TGCGCCAGCAGCGTCACCGGGACAGGGAAGAATGAAGCTTTCTTT,CASSVTGTGKNEAFF
TRBJ1-3,TRBV15,many,.,TGTGCCACCAGCAGAGTTCCGGGAAACACCATATATTTT,CATSRVPGNTIYF
TRBJ1-1,TRBV7-9,.,.,TGTGCCAGCAGCCCCGAAGTAGGGGTTACAGCTTTCTTT,CASSPEVGVTAFF
TRBJ2-7,TRBV4-1,.,.,TGCGCCAGCAGCCAAGAGAAAGAACAAGTCTACGAGCAGTACTTC,CASSQEKEQVYEQYF
TRBJ2-5,TRBV9,.,.,TGTGCCAGCAGCGGAGGGGCTAGCTTAGAGACCCAGTACTTC,CASSGGASLETQYF
TRBJ1-2,TRBV15,few,.,TGTGCCACCAGCAGAGGGGCAGTCTATGGCTACACCTTC,CATSRGAVYGYTF
TRBJ2-5,TRBV20-1,many,TRBD2,TGCAGTGCCACGTTGGCGGGAGGGTTGGAGACCCAGTACTTC,CSATLAGGLETQYF
TRBJ2-5,TRBV7-3,few,.,TGTGCCAGCAGTCCTGACTCGAATCAAGAGACCCAGTACTTC,CASSPDSNQETQYF
TRBJ1-2,TRBV9,.,.,TGTGCCAGCAGCGTAGCTTTCGGCGGCTACACCTTC,CASSVAFGGYTF
TRBJ2-7,TRBV10-3,.,TRBD1,TGTGCCACCGGGACAGGGAAGGAGCAGTACTTC,CATGTGKEQYF
TRBJ1-2,TRBV20-1,.,.,TGCAGTGCTAGTTCGGAAGGTGCGGCCAGGCTTTATGGCTACACCTTC,CSASSEGAARLYGYTF
TRBJ2-7,TRBV2,once,TRBD1,TGTGCCAGCAGTCCACTACCCGGGACAGGAAGCGAGCAGTACTTC,CASSPLPGTGSEQYF
TRBJ1-4,TRBV20-1,.,.,TGCAGTGCTCAGAGGACAACAGGCGAAAAACTGTTTTTT,CSAQRTTGEKLFF
TRBJ1-5,TRBV5-1,few,.,TGCGCCAGCAGCCTCGGGAGAGGGGAGGATCAGCCCCAGCATTTT,CASSLGRGEDQPQHF
TRBJ2-3,TRBV25-1,once,TRBD1,TGTGCCAGTGGGACAGGGTCGACAGATACGCAGTATTTT,CASGTGSTDTQYF
TRBJ2-5,TRBV11-2,.,TRBD2,TGTGCCAGCAGCGGGCTGGGACTAGCGGGGGGTCGGGAGACCCAGTACTTC,CASSGLGLAGGRETQYF
TRBJ2-7,TRBV25-1,many,.,TGTGCCAGCAGTGAGATAGGGAGTCCTGGCGAGCAGTACTTC,CASSEIGSPGEQYF
TRBJ2-7,TRBV5-1,many,TRBD2,TGCGCCAGCAGCCTACTTAGCGGGAGTGCCCACGAGCAGTACTTC,CASSLLSGSAHEQYF
TRBJ1-3,TRBV18,.,.,TGTGCCAGCCCACCACGACAGATCGGAAACACCATATATTTT,CASPPRQIGNTIYF